A single sample gave rise to the 22 T cell receptor beta chains below, sequenced in a study of blood T cell repertoires in COVID-19. Clones were read by immunoSEQ multiplex PCR, and TCRdb kept only the in-frame ones, dropping some. The sample has about 160,000 clones; roughly 74% are singletons. Sequencing input: peripheral blood. Receptors originate from a woman older than 75 with acute or convalescent COVID-19.

This clone was counted only a few times. The V call is TRBV18, the J call TRBJ2-5; D remains unclear. Germline values: CDR1 KGHSH, CDR2 LQKENI. Trimming took 3 bases from V and 2 from J, leaving 22 bases between them. This CDR3 has 18 residues. The DNA of the CDR3 is TGTGCCAGCTCACCCGTCGATCTACCGAGCCTATCTCAAGAGACCCAGTACTTC. Protein: CASSPVDLPSLSQETQYF.

The genes are TRBV14 and TRBJ2-1; 9 bases agree with TRBD2. Germline V gene sequence: CDR1 SGHDN, CDR2 FVKESK. Trimming at V came to 5 bases and at J to 6 bases, leaving 2 bases not matched to a gene. The CDR3 loop spans 13 amino acids. In DNA, the CDR3 is TGTGCCAGCAGCGGCGGGAGGGCCAATGAGCAGTTCTTC. Its protein is CASSGGRANEQFF.

The chain links TRBV7-2 to TRBJ2-1; 10 positions match TRBD2. Unmatched junction bases numbered 9, after V lost 4 bases and J lost 9 bases. Per germline, CDR1 SGHTA and CDR2 FQGNSA. The CDR3 sequence is 15 residues long. CDR3 DNA: TGTGCCAGCAGCTCTTTAGCGGGGGGTGGGGTTGAGCAGTTCTTC. Its translation is CASSSLAGGGVEQFF.

This chain links TRBV7-9 with TRBJ2-1, with 9 positions matching TRBD2. J was trimmed by 6 bases and V by 5 bases; bases with no gene match: 8. This CDR3 has 15 amino acids. Germline V gene lookup returns CDR1 SEHNR and CDR2 FQNEAQ (reference sequence). CDR3 bases: TGTGCCAGCAGCCGCACGGGCGGGAGGGCCAATGAGCAGTTCTTC. Translating it yields CASSRTGGRANEQFF.

The rearrangement links TRBV4-2 to TRBJ1-5, with D maybe TRBD1 (6 bases). CDR1 is LGHNA and CDR2 is YNFKEQ in the germline V gene. The CDR3 is made up of 17 amino acids. V was clipped by 4 bases and J by 2 bases, with 18 bases between them. The CDR3 region is CASSPGGRDDRNQPQHF. CDR3 coding DNA: TGTGCCAGCAGCCCGGGGGGCAGGGATGATCGCAATCAGCCCCAGCATTTT.

This chain links TRBV5-1 with TRBJ2-7; 8 bases fit TRBD2. This CDR3 is built from 17 residues. CDR1 SGHRS and CDR2 YFSETQ come from the germline V gene. V lost 0 bases and J lost 0; bases outside the gene matches: 8. The chain's CDR3 is CASSLARGGGTSYEQYF. In DNA form, the CDR3 reads TGCGCCAGCAGCTTGGCCCGGGGCGGGGGGACCTCCTACGAGCAGTACTTC.

The chain is built from TRBV7-6 and TRBJ2-7; tentatively, D is TRBD2 (6 bases). With 5 bases removed from V and 10 bases from J, the gap between germline ends came to 15 bases. The CDR3 covers 12 residues. Germline CDR1 and CDR2: SGHVS and FNYEAQ. As DNA, the CDR3 is TGTGCCAGCAGCCCCGGCGGGGAGTACCAGTACTTC. Translating gives CASSPGGEYQYF.

V gene TRBV3-1 (or the pseudogene TRBV3-2) combines with J gene TRBJ2-1; 7 bases are shared with TRBD2. The CDR3 totals 18 residues. Germline V gives CDR1 LGHDT, CDR2 YNNKEL (reference sequence). The trim removed 3 bases at V and 0 bases at J, leaving 11 bases unmatched. The CDR3 reads CASSHDSSGGLSYNEQFF. The CDR3 DNA reads TGTGCCAGCAGCCATGACAGTTCGGGAGGCCTCTCCTACAATGAGCAGTTCTTC.

The chain combines TRBV18 with TRBJ2-1, with 11 bases fitting TRBD2. Germline V gene lookup returns CDR1 KGHSH and CDR2 LQKENI. V was pared by 3 bases and J by 8 bases, with 12 bases of the junction left unmatched. The length of the CDR3 is 17 residues. CDR3 nucleotide sequence: TGTGCCAGCTCACCTCCCCCTTCTAGCGGGAGGAGGTATGAGCAGTTCTTC. Translation: CASSPPPSSGRRYEQFF.

The chain couples TRBV15 to TRBJ1-3, with TRBD1 matching 9 bases. This CDR3 spans 18 amino acids. The germline V gene has CDR1 LNHNV and CDR2 YYDKDF (reference sequence). The V and J ends lost 1 base and 7 bases, in that order; junction bases with no gene match: 14. The CDR3 region is CATSRVRISNRGRNTIYF. The CDR3 DNA reads TGTGCCACCAGCAGAGTAAGAATCTCAAACAGGGGGCGCAACACCATATATTTT.

V and J are TRBV4-1 and TRBJ1-4; 7 nucleotides line up with TRBD1. Germline assignment: CDR1 MGHRA and CDR2 YSYEKL. J lost 10 bases, V lost 0 bases, and 11 bases had no gene match. CDR3 length: 16 amino acids. The CDR3 nucleotides are TGCGCCAGCAGCCAAGATAGGGGGCAGGGATGGGGAAAACTGTTTTTT. As protein: CASSQDRGQGWGKLFF.

This clone was recorded once. The chain uses TRBV7-2 and TRBJ1-1; a weak D match, TRBD1 (6 bases). The CDR3 spans 14 residues. The V gene lost 5 bases and the J gene lost 2 bases, with 12 bases spanning the gap. Germline assignment: CDR1 SGHTA and CDR2 FQGNSA. The CDR3 bases are TGTGCCAGCAGCGCGCGCAGGGGAAACACTGAAGCTTTCTTT. This codes for CASSARRGNTEAFF.

The genes are TRBV7-9 and TRBJ2-1, with D unresolved. CDR3 length: 15 amino acids. The V and J ends lost 1 base and 0 bases respectively, with 7 bases between them. Germline-derived CDR1 and CDR2 are SEHNR and FQNEAQ (reference sequence). This CDR3 reads CASSLGAPSYNEQFF. The DNA of the CDR3 is TGTGCCAGCAGCTTAGGAGCCCCCTCCTACAATGAGCAGTTCTTC.

The chain links TRBV28 to TRBJ2-5; 7 nucleotides align to TRBD1. Germline lookup yields CDR1 MDHEN and CDR2 SYDVKM. The CDR3 sequence is 14 residues long. The junction had 7 bases not matched to a gene; V was cut back by 1 base and J by 8 bases. The DNA of the CDR3 is TGTGCCAGCAGTTTATTAGCTGGACAGGCAACCCAGTACTTC. It yields the protein CASSLLAGQATQYF.

This chain links TRBV6-5 with TRBJ2-1; TRBD1 matches 8 bases. CDR1 is MNHEY, CDR2 SVGAGI, per germline. Trimming took 9 bases from V and 5 from J; bases not matched to a gene: 6. This CDR3 is 13 amino acids long. The CDR3 coding sequence is TGTGCCAGTGGACAGGGAGGAGACAATGAGCAGTTCTTC. Translating gives CASGQGGDNEQFF.

This chain connects TRBV28 to TRBJ1-5; D ambiguous. Germline V lookup: CDR1 MDHEN, CDR2 SYDVKM. Deletions cut 9 bases from V and 5 bases from J, with 11 bases between. This CDR3 has 12 residues. CDR3 protein: CASNIDYQPQHF. The CDR3 DNA is TGTGCCAGTAACATAGACTATCAGCCCCAGCATTTT.

The chain uses TRBV28 and TRBJ2-6, with 8 bases identical to TRBD2. Trimming took 6 bases from V and 2 from J; bases not matched to a gene: 3. This CDR3 contains 15 residues. Per the germline V gene, CDR1 is MDHEN and CDR2 is SYDVKM. CDR3 region: CASSTGGAGANVLTF. The CDR3 bases are TGTGCCAGCAGCACCGGGGGGGCTGGGGCCAACGTCCTGACTTTC.

The J gene is TRBJ2-6, the V gene TRBV5-1, with 11 bases fitting TRBD1. Germline CDR1 reads SGHRS; CDR2 reads YFSETQ. This CDR3 has 17 amino acids. Unmatched junction bases numbered 6, after V lost 3 bases and J lost 4 bases. The CDR3 sequence is CASSSRTGGFGANVLTF. The CDR3 nucleotides are TGCGCCAGCAGCTCCCGGACAGGGGGCTTCGGGGCCAACGTCCTGACTTTC.

This clone was detected once. The gene calls are TRBV27 and TRBJ1-5; TRBD1 matches at 9 bases. CDR1 is MNHEY and CDR2 is SMNVEV in the germline V gene (reference sequence). The CDR3 has 17 amino acids. Germline trimming cut 2 bases from V and 1 base from J; bases unmatched to any gene: 6. CDR3: CASSLEQGAGSNQPQHF. The CDR3, as DNA: TGTGCCAGCAGTTTAGAACAGGGGGCGGGGAGCAATCAGCCCCAGCATTTT.

The rearrangement uses TRBV19 and TRBJ1-1, with TRBD1 identical over 10 bases. V gave up 7 bases and J gave up 6 bases; unmatched junction bases: 17. The CDR3 spans 17 residues. Germline loops: CDR1 LNHDA, CDR2 SQIVND (reference sequence). The CDR3 DNA follows: TGTGCCAGTACCCCAATACGACAGGGGGCGGGCTGGGCTGAAGCTTTCTTT. Protein product: CASTPIRQGAGWAEAFF.

Concerning this clone: Given a much more abundant clone one base away, this may be a read error. The chain carries TRBV27 and TRBJ1-4; TRBD1 might be the D (6 bases). Germline lookup yields CDR1 MNHEY and CDR2 SMNVEV (reference sequence). CDR3 size: 15 residues. V shed 4 bases and J shed 0 bases, with 9 bases lying between them. The CDR3 DNA sequence: TGTGCCAGCAGTTACAGGGTAGCAACTAATGAAAAACTGTTTTTT. Encoded protein: CASSYRVATNEKLFF.

V usage is TRBV4-1 and J usage is TRBJ2-2; TRBD2 is a possible D gene (5 bases). The CDR3 sequence is 17 residues long. Trimming shortened V by 1 base and J by 6 bases, and 18 bases separated the two germline ends. Germline V gene lookup returns CDR1 MGHRA and CDR2 YSYEKL. The CDR3 protein is CASSQVGRGLRAGELFF. Written as DNA, the CDR3 is TGCGCCAGCAGCCAAGTAGGACGTGGACTCCGGGCCGGGGAGCTGTTTTTT.